The clone carrying this TCR beta chain was seen only a few times. What it binds is not known. TCRdb re-called the RT-PCR reads with MiXCR, one entry per CDR3 protein. Among 250,000 to 350,000 distinct CDR3 sequences listed, about 20% were seen once. CDR1 is SGHTA, CDR2 FQGNSA, per germline. Deletions cut 3 bases from V and 0 bases from J, with 8 bases between. The CDR3 totals 14 residues. These data belong to a study of response to subunit inactivated influenza vaccine. Notes on the study in general: There was a suggestion from the authors that each seasonal influenza vaccination recruits few new T cells.

The J gene is TRBJ1-2, the V gene TRBV7-2; D call uncertain. The sequence was collected from a man aged 50 to 75 who received an inactivated influenza vaccine. The source material was PBMCs from blood, sampled less than 22 months after vaccination. The CDR3 bases are TGTGCCAGCAGCTTTTCTCGGACTAACTATGGCTACACCTTC. Translating gives CASSFSRTNYGYTF.